The present entry profiles one T cell receptor beta chain with its context. Its antigen is still unknown. In the PCR, 60 Vbeta and 13 Jbeta primers were used. Produced via immunoSEQ multiplex PCR; TCRdb's table is partial and in-frame only. This table holds roughly 200,000 clones, under 9.5% found once. In nominal health when sampled, donors likely had unrecorded immune exposures nonetheless. This specimen belongs to a study of cytomegalovirus exposure and HLA in healthy donors. The wider study: Some 200 million T cells yielded 100 million or so unique TCR beta sequences, as an earlier analysis found. Regarding the study as a whole: There were some public TCRs occurring in many donors, but most TCR sequences were rare. When the data were analyzed later, several of the most significant clusters appeared to be linked to common viral pathogens.

Trimming took 1 base from V and 1 from J; bases not matched to a gene: 5. This CDR3 spans 16 amino acids. The germline CDR1 and CDR2 sequences are SGHDN and FVKESK. This sequence originates from a woman under 40 in good health and CMV-seropositive. V is TRBV14 and J is TRBJ2-3; 7 bases match TRBD2. The sequenced sample consisted of PBMCs. In DNA, the CDR3 is TGTGCCAGCAGCCAAGTTGGAACTAGCGGCACAGATACGCAGTATTTT. It codes for CASSQVGTSGTDTQYF.